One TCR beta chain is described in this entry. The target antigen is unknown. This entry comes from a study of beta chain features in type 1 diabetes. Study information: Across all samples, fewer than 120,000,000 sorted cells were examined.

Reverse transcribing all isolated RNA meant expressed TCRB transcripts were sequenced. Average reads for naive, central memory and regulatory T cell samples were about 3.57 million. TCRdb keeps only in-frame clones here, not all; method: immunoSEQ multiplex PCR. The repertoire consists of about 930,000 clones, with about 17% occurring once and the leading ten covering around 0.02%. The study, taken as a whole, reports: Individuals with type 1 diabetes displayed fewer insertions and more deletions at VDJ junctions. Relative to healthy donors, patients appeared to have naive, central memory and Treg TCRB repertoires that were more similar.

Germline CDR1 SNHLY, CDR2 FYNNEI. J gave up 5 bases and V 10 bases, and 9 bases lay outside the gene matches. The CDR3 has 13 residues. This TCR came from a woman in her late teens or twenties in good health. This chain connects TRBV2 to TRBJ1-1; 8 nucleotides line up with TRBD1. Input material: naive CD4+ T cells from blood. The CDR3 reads CATSKQGVTEAFF. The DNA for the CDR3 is TGTGCCACCTCCAAACAGGGGGTTACTGAAGCTTTCTTT.